This T cell receptor beta chain was identified during a study of breast tumors, draining lymph nodes, adjacent tissues. Notes on the study in general: Tumor T cell lymph node origin was a supported hypothesis, not proven. Luminal-like breast cancer showed significantly higher tumor–nontumor repertoire similarity than basal-like.

Samples came from axillary lymph nodes draining the breast cancer. The CDR3 is 15 amino acids. Germline CDR1 DFQATT, CDR2 SNEGSKA (reference sequence). TCRdb re-derived calls from the multiplex PCR reads in MiXCR, one entry per CDR3 protein. Here the sample spans 150,000 to 250,000 distinct CDR3 sequences, around a third being singletons. About this clonotype: Its antigen is unidentified. A much larger clone lies a single base off, so this may be a read error.

This receptor was obtained from a female donor with breast cancer. Some clones in this sample may be carry-over from other donors' samples. The specimen was axillary lymph node tissue. The V gene is TRBV20-1, the J gene TRBJ1-6; 8 bases map to TRBD1. CDR3 sequence reads: CSADHGQGKGSPPHF. The DNA of the CDR3 is TGCAGTGCAGACCATGGACAGGGAAAAGGGTCACCCCCCCACTTT.